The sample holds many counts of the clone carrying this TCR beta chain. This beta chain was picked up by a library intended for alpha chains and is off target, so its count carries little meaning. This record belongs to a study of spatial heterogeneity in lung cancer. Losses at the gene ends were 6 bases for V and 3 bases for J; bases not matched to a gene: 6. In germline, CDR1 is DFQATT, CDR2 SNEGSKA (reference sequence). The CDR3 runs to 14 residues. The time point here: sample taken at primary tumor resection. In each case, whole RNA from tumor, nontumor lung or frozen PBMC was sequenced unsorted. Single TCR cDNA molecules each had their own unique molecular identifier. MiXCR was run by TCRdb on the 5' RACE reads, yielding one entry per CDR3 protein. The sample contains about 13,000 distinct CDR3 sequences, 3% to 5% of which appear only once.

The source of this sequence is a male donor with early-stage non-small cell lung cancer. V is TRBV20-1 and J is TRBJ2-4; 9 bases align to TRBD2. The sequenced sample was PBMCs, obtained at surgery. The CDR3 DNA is TGCAGTGCAACGGGACTAGCAGTCAAAAACATTCAGTACTTC. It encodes CSATGLAVKNIQYF.